This T cell receptor (beta chain) comes out of a study of shared clonotypes between healthy human individuals. Study at large: The composition of the donors was a couple of women and a few men aged 18 to 49. Three plates were used per donor for CD4 naive, three for CD4 memory, two for CD8 naive and one for CD8 memory. Study-level results: A handful of donors held about 5% of naive CD4 clonotypes in common.

The germline gives CDR1 SQVTM, CDR2 ANQGSEA. Trimming pared 7 bases from V and 5 bases from J, leaving 14 bases between. There are 12 residues in the CDR3. On this clone: What it binds is unknown.

Study processing details: Sequence data from immunoSEQ were junction-only and lacked quality scores; consequently, filtering differed. Libraries were prepared by immunoSEQ multiplex PCR; TCRdb keeps only in-frame clonotypes and omits some of them. V, J and clone size are those of that table, while D and trimming were read from the DNA. The table lists some 700,000 clones, around 91% of them singletons. This TCR was recovered from a man aged 18 to 35 in good health. Some clones in this sample may be carry-over from other donors' samples. The chain recombines TRBV29-1 with TRBJ1-1; D gene ambiguous. The sample taken for sequencing was memory CD8+ T cells from PBMCs. Subset noted: CD45RO+ cells pooled with CCR7-negative TemRA cells. This CDR3 reads CSGHGGLTEAFF. CDR3 sequence (DNA): TGCAGCGGACACGGAGGGTTGACTGAAGCTTTCTTT. Based on the CDR3 plus reference TRBV29-1 and TRBJ1-1, the full variable domain is SAVISQKPSRDICQRGTSLTIQCQVDSQVTMMFWYRQQPGQSLTLIATANQGSEATYESGFVIDKFPISRPNLTFSTLTVSNMSPEDSSIYLCSGHGGLTEAFFGQGTRLTVV.